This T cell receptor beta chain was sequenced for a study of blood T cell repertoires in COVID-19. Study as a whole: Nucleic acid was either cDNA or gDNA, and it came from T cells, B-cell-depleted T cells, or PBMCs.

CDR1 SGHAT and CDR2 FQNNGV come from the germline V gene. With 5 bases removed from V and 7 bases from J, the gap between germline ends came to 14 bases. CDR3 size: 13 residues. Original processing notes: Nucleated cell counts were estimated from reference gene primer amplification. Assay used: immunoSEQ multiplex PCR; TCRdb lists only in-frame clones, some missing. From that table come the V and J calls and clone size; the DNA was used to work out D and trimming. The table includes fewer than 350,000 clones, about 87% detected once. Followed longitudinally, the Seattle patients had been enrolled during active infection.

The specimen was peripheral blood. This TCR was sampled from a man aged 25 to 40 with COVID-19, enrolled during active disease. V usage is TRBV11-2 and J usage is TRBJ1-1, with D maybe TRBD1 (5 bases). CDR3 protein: CASSPLGANEAFF. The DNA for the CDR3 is TGTGCCAGCAGCCCCCTTGGGGCCAATGAAGCTTTCTTT. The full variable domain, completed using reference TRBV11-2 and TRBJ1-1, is EAGVAQSPRYKIIEKRQSVAFWCNPISGHATLYWYQQILGQGPKLLIQFQNNGVVDDSQLPKDRFSAERLKGVDSTLKIQPAKLEDSAVYLCASSPLGANEAFFGQGTRLTVV.